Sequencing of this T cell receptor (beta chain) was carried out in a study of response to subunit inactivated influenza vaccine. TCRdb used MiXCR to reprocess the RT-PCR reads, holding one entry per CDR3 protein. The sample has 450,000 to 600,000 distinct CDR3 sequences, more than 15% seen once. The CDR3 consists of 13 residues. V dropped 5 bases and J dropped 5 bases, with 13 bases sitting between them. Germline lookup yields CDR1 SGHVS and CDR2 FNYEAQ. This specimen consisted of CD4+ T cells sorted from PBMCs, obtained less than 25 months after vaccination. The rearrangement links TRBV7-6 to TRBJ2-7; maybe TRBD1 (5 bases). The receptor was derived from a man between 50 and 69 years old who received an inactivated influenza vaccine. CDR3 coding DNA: TGTGCCAGCAGCGAAAGATTCAGGGACGAGCAGTACTTC. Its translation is CASSERFRDEQYF.